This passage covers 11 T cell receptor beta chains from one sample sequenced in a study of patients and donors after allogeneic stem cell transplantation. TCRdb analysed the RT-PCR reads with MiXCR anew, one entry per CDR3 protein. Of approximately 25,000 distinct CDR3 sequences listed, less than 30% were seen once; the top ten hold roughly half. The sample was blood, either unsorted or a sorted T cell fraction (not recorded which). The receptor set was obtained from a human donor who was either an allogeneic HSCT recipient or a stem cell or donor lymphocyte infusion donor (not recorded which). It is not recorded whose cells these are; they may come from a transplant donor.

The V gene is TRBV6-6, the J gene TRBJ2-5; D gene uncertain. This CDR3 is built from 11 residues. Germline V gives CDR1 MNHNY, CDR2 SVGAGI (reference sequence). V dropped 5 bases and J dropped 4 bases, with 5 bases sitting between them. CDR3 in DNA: TGTGCCAGCAGTACTGGAGAGACCCAGTACTTC. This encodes CASSTGETQYF.

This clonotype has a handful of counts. CDR3 nucleotides: TGTGCCAGCAGCTTCCCCGGTGGAGAGACCCAGTACTTC. Translating it yields CASSFPGGETQYF. This chain links TRBV11-1 with TRBJ2-5; D gene uncertain. This CDR3 comprises 13 residues. Germline CDR1 and CDR2: SGHAT and FQDESV (reference sequence). The V gene lost 3 bases and the J gene lost 4 bases, with 9 bases spanning the gap.

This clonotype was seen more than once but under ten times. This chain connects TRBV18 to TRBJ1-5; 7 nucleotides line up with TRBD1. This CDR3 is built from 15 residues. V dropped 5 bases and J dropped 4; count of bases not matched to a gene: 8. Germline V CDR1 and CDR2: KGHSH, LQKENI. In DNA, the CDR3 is TGTGCCAGCTCATCCTCCAGGGGGTTGAATCAGCCCCAGCATTTT. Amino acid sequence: CASSSSRGLNQPQHF.

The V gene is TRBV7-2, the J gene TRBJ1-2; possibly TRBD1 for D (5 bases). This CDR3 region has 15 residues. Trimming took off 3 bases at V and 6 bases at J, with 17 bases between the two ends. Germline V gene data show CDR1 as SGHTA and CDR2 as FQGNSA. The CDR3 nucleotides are TGTGCCAGCAGCTTTGCCCCTCGGGGGGAAGATGGCTACACCTTC. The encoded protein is CASSFAPRGEDGYTF.

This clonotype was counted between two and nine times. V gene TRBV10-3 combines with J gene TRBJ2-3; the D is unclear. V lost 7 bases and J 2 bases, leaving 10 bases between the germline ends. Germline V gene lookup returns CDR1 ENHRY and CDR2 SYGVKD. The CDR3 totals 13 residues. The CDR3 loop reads CAIKNSSTDTQYF. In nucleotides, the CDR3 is TGTGCCATCAAGAACAGCTCCACAGATACGCAGTATTTT.

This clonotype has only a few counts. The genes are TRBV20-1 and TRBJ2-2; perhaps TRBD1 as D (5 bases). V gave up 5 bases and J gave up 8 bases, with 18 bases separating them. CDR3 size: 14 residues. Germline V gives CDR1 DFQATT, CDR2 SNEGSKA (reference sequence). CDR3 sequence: CSAVMGPARGELFF. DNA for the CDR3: TGCAGTGCTGTAATGGGGCCAGCCCGAGGGGAGCTGTTTTTT.

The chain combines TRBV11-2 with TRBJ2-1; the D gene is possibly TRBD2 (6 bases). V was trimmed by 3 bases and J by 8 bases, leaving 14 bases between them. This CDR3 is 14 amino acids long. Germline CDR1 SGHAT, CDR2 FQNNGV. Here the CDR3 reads CASSFAGTRDEQFF. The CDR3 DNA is TGTGCCAGCAGCTTCGCCGGGACTCGAGATGAGCAGTTCTTC. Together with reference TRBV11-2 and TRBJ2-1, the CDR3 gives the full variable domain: EAGVAQSPRYKIIEKRQSVAFWCNPISGHATLYWYQQILGQGPKLLIQFQNNGVVDDSQLPKDRFSAERLKGVDSTLKIQPAKLEDSAVYLCASSFAGTRDEQFFGPGTRLTVL.

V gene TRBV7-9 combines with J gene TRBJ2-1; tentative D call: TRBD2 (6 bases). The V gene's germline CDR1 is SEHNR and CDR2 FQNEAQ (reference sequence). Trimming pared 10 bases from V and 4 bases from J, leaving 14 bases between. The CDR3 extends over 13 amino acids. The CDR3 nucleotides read TGTGCCACCTCCCCGGAGGGATACAATGAGCAGTTCTTC. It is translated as CATSPEGYNEQFF.

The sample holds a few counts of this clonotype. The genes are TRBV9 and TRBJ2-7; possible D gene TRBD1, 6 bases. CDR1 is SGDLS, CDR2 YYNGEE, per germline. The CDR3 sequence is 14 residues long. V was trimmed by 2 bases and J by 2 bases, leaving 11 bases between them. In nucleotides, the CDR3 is TGTGCCAGCAGCGTCCTAAGGGGGACCTACGAGCAGTACGTC. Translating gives CASSVLRGTYEQYV.

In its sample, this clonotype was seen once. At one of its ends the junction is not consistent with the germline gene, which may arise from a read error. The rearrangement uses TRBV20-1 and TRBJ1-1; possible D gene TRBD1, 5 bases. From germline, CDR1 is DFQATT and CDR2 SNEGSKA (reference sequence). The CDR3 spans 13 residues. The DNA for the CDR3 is TGCAGTCCTAGAGATAAGGGGAGAACTGAAGCTTTCTTT. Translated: CSPRDKGRTEAFF.

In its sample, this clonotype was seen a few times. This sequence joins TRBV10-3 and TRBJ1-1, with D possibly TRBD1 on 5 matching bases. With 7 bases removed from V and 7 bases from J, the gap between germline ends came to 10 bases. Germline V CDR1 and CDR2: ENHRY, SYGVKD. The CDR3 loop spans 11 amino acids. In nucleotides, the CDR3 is TGTGCCATCACCAGGGAGGGTGAAGCTTTCTTT. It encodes CAITREGEAFF.